The clone carrying this TCR beta chain showed up many times. Its matching antigen is unknown. V lost 4 bases and J lost 6, with 13 bases in between. The CDR3 sequence is 14 residues long. Germline V gives CDR1 SGDLS, CDR2 YYNGEE. These data belong to a study of human T cells and chemical hapten exposure. Study outcomes and limitations: Expanded TCRs showed more large CDR3 clusters than pre-sensitization or healthy control sets. Patch test score was positively correlated with the counts of PT1 expanded TCRs.

The time point was: patch test 2, 6 weeks after DPC sensitization. Treatment reported: therapeutic diphenylcyclopropenone sensitization with weekly scalp DPC. Each donor was an alopecia patient between 18 and 70 years of age who qualified for DPC. The library tagged individual cDNA molecules with unique molecular identifiers. TCRdb redid the calling of the RACE reads with MiXCR, one entry per CDR3 protein. The data contain approximately 89,000 distinct CDR3 sequences, roughly 10% of them seen just once; the ten biggest clones take up roughly 2.4%. This sequence originates from a woman aged 30 to 39 with alopecia areata. Some clones in this sample may be carry-over from other donors' samples. The material sequenced was whole blood, taken in connection with sensitization to the hapten diphenylcyclopropenone (DPC). The chain uses TRBV9 and TRBJ2-2; D is perhaps TRBD2 (6 bases). CDR3 amino acids: CASSPQVAAGELFF. The CDR3 DNA follows: TGTGCCAGCAGCCCCCAGGTAGCGGCCGGGGAGCTGTTTTTT.